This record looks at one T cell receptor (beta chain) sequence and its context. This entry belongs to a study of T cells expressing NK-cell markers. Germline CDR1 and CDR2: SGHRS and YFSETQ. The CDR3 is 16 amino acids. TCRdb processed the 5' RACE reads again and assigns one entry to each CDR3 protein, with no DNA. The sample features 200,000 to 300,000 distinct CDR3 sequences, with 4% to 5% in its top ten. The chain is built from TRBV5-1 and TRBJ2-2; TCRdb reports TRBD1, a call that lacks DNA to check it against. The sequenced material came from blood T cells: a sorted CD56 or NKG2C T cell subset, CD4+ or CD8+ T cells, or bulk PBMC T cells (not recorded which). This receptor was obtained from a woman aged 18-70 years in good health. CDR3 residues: CASSAGGITSTGELFF.